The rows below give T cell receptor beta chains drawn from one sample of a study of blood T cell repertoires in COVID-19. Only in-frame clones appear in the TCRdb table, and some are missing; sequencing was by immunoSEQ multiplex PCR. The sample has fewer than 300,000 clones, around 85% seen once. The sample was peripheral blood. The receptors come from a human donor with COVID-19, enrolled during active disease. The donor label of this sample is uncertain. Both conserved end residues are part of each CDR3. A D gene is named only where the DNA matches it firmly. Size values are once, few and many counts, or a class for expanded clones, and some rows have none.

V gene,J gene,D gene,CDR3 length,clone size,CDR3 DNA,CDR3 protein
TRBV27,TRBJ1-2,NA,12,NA,TGTGCCAGCAGGGGGGGGCAGGGTGGCTACACCTTC,CASRGGQGGYTF
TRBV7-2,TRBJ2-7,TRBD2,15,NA,TGTGCCAGCAGCTGGGGGGGACTAGCTGTCTCCGAGCAGTACTTC,CASSWGGLAVSEQYF
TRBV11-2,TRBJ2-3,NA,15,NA,TGTGCCAGCACCCAATATGGGGGGAACACAGATACGCAGTATTTT,CASTQYGGNTDTQYF
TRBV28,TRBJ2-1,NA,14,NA,TGTGCCAGCAGTTGGGAAGGAGGCTACAATGAGCAGTTCTTC,CASSWEGGYNEQFF
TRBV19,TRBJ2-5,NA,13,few,TGTGCCAGTAGTATGGAAACGGGAGAGACCCAGTACTTC,CASSMETGETQYF
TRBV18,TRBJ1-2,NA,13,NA,TGTGCCAGCTCACAACTAGAAAACTATGGCTACACCTTC,CASSQLENYGYTF
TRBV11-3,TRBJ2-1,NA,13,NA,TGTGCCAGCAGCTCAAGGACTCGCAATGAGCAGTTCTTC,CASSSRTRNEQFF
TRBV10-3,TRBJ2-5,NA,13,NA,TGTGCCTCGCTAGCTGGGGGCGGAGAGACCCAGTACTTC,CASLAGGGETQYF
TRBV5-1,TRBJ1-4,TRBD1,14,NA,TGCGCCAGCAGCTTTGGACAGGGGAGAGAAAAACTGTTTTTT,CASSFGQGREKLFF
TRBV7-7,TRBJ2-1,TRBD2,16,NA,TGTGCTAGCAGCTTAGGGACTAGCGGGAGGGGGGATGAGCAGTTCTTC,CASSLGTSGRGDEQFF
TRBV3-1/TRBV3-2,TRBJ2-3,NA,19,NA,TGTGCCAGCAGCCAAGAAAGGGGGACGAGGACCTCTAGCACAGATACGCAGTATTTT,CASSQERGTRTSSTDTQYF
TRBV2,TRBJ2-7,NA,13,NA,TGTGCCAGCAAGGTGGGGGGAGCTTCCGAGCAGTACTTC,CASKVGGASEQYF
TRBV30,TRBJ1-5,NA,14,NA,TGTGCCTGGAGTGTAGCTGTAAGGGGGTTACCCCAGCATTTT,CAWSVAVRGLPQHF
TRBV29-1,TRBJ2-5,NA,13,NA,TGCAGTTCTCAGGGATTTTCCTACGAGACCCAGTACTTC,CSSQGFSYETQYF
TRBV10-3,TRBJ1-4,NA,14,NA,TGTGCCATCAGTGAAGGCGGAACCGGTGAAAAACTGTTTTTT,CAISEGGTGEKLFF
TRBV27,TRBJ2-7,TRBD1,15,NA,TGTGCCAGCAGCCAAGGACAGGGGGATGCCTACGAGCAGTACTTC,CASSQGQGDAYEQYF
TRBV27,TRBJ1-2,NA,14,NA,TGTGCCAGCAGTTACGGGGGGATGGACTATGGCTACACCTTC,CASSYGGMDYGYTF
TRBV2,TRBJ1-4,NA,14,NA,TGTGCCAGCAGCGAACGGAGGGGACGAGAAAAACTGTTTTTT,CASSERRGREKLFF
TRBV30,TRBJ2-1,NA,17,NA,TGTGCCTGGAGTGTACGTCCCCAGCATTCAGGTTACGGTGAGCAGTTCTTC,CAWSVRPQHSGYGEQFF
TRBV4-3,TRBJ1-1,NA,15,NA,TGCGCCAGCAGCCAAGCCCGGGAACCGAACACTGAAGCTTTCTTT,CASSQAREPNTEAFF
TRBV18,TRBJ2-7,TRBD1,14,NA,TGTGCCAGCTCAGGAGGACAGGGAACCTACGAGCAGTACTTC,CASSGGQGTYEQYF
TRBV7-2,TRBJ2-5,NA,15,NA,TGTGCCAGCAGCTCCCCCGGAGGGGGCTGGGAGACCCAGTACTTC,CASSSPGGGWETQYF
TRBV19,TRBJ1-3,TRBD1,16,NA,TGTGCCAGTAGTGGGGGGACAGCCCGCTCTGGAAACACCATATATTTT,CASSGGTARSGNTIYF
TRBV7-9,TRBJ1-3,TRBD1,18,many,TGTGCCAGCAGCTCCCGACAGGGACAACGACACGCTGGAAACACCATATATTTT,CASSSRQGQRHAGNTIYF
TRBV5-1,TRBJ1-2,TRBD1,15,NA,TGCGCCAGCAGCTCCGGGACAGGGGGCTTCCAGGGCTACACCTTC,CASSSGTGGFQGYTF
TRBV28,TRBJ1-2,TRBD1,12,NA,TGTGCCAGCAGTTCGGACAGGGCTGGCTACACCTTC,CASSSDRAGYTF
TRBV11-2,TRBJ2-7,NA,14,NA,TGTGCCAGCAGCCCCTTTCTTGGAGCCTACGAGCAGTACTTC,CASSPFLGAYEQYF
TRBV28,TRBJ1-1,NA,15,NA,TGTGCCAGCAGCCTGCCGACAGTCTTAGGGACTGAAGCTTTCTTT,CASSLPTVLGTEAFF
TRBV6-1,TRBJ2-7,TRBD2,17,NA,TGTGCCAGCAGTGAGCTGCCGGGACTAGCGGGAGGGGTGGAGCAGTACTTC,CASSELPGLAGGVEQYF
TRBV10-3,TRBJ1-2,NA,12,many,TGTGCCATCATGGGGAGCGGCTATGGCTACACCTTC,CAIMGSGYGYTF
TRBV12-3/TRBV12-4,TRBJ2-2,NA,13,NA,TGTGCCAGCAGTTCTGGACTATTCGGGGAGCTGTTTTTT,CASSSGLFGELFF
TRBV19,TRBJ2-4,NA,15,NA,TGTGCCAGTAGTATTAACAGGGACCCCAAAAACATTCAGTACTTC,CASSINRDPKNIQYF